This TCR beta chain was recorded in a study of cytomegalovirus exposure and HLA in healthy donors. Overall study results and limits: Later analysis demonstrated an association between a missense DCLRE1C variant and TCR beta V- and J-gene trimming. No immune exposure information besides CMV serostatus was available.

This clone was seen a few times. What it binds is not known. Amplification used 60 Vbeta primers and 13 Jbeta primers. The protocol was immunoSEQ multiplex PCR, while the TCRdb copy is restricted to in-frame clones and leaves out a portion. The profile shows under 200,000 clones, roughly 13% of them singletons. Healthy donors of bone marrow made up the group. This clonotype was sampled from a man aged 45-60 years in good health and CMV-seropositive. Specimen: PBMCs.

The CDR3 nucleotides read TGTGCCAGCAGCTTAGGGACCCCGGGGACCGGGGAGCTGTTTTTT. Its translation: CASSLGTPGTGELFF. The rearrangement joins TRBV7-2 to TRBJ2-2, with D possibly matching TRBD2 (5 bases). Germline V gives CDR1 SGHTA, CDR2 FQGNSA. This CDR3 comprises 15 residues. Trimming removed 1 base at V and 5 bases at J, with 11 bases between.